The 26 T cell receptor beta chains below all came from one sample that was sequenced in a study of neurological immune-mediated disorders. TCRdb called the 5' RACE reads again in MiXCR, with one record for every CDR3 protein. The repertoire holds more than 45,000 distinct CDR3 sequences, 3% to 4.5% seen once, with approximately 1.5% in the top ten. The sequenced sample consisted of PBMCs. Receptors were obtained from a man aged 25 to 40 with multiple sclerosis.

This clonotype was picked up many times. Here the CDR3 reads CASSLRGGFGANVLTF. In DNA, the CDR3 is TGTGCCAGCAGCTTACGCGGGGGATTCGGGGCCAACGTCCTGACTTTC. V usage is TRBV5-5 and J usage is TRBJ2-6, with 7 bases that match TRBD2. This CDR3 comprises 16 residues. After removal of 2 bases from V and 4 bases from J, the junction contained 6 bases not matched to a gene. Germline CDR1 SGHKS, CDR2 YYEKEE (reference sequence).

Points on this clonotype: A much larger clone sits a single nucleotide away, making a read error possible. This chain uses TRBV3-1 with TRBJ2-2; possible D gene TRBD2, 6 bases. V was pared by 3 bases and J by 8 bases, with 10 bases between. In germline, CDR1 is LGHDT, CDR2 YNNKEL (reference sequence). This CDR3 region has 13 residues. Here the CDR3 DNA reads TGTGCCAGCAGCCAGCTGAGCGGGGGGGAGCTGTTTTTT. As protein: CASSQLSGGELFF.

This clonotype was seen repeatedly, ten times or more. V usage is TRBV7-3 and J usage is TRBJ2-6; no clear D gene. Germline CDR1 is SGHTA and CDR2 is FQGTGA. Trimming stripped 2 bases from V and 0 bases from J, with 11 bases between. CDR3 length: 17 residues. CDR3 amino acids: CASSLSGRLSGANVLTF. The CDR3 DNA follows: TGTGCCAGCAGCTTATCCGGACGGCTCTCTGGGGCCAACGTCCTGACTTTC.

At least ten counts were recorded for this clonotype. The V call is TRBV6-1, the J call TRBJ1-1; D not certain. Germline V lookup: CDR1 MNHNS, CDR2 SASEGT. The germline V and J ends were trimmed by 2 bases and 6 bases, with 10 bases remaining between them. The CDR3 has 13 amino acids. The DNA for the CDR3 is TGTGCCAGCAGTGAAATCGGTTCGTCTGAAGCTTTCTTT. Translation: CASSEIGSSEAFF.

This clonotype was recorded many times. This chain links TRBV3-1 with TRBJ1-5; TRBD1 aligns across 7 bases. This CDR3 is built from 15 residues. The ends lost 0 bases at V and 4 bases at J; junction bases unmatched: 3. CDR1 and CDR2 from the germline V gene are LGHDT and YNNKEL (reference sequence). CDR3 amino acids: CASSQDPGGNQPQHF. DNA for the CDR3: TGTGCCAGCAGCCAAGACCCAGGGGGGAATCAGCCCCAGCATTTT.

This clonotype was recorded many times. The chain combines TRBV20-1 with TRBJ2-7, with D possibly matching TRBD1 (6 bases). This CDR3 region has 13 residues. V was trimmed by 4 bases and J by 6 bases, leaving 16 bases between them. CDR1 and CDR2 from the germline V gene are DFQATT and SNEGSKA (reference sequence). The CDR3 loop reads CSATRTADSEQYF. CDR3 DNA sequence: TGCAGTGCTACCCGGACAGCGGATAGCGAGCAGTACTTC.

This clonotype was counted at least ten times. The V and J genes are TRBV5-1 and TRBJ1-1, with TRBD1 matching 7 bases. The germline CDR1 and CDR2 sequences are SGHRS and YFSETQ. The CDR3 totals 13 residues. V shed 5 bases and J 0 bases; nucleotides not matched to a gene: 1. This chain's CDR3 is CASRGQMNTEAFF. As DNA, the CDR3 is TGCGCCAGCAGGGGACAGATGAACACTGAAGCTTTCTTT.

This clonotype was seen repeatedly, ten times or more. The rearrangement joins TRBV29-1 to TRBJ2-2; 7 positions agree with TRBD2. V lost 1 base to trimming and J lost 7 bases; unmatched junction nucleotides: 9. Germline values: CDR1 SQVTM, CDR2 ANQGSEA. The CDR3 is 15 residues long. The CDR3 nucleotides read TGCAGCGTTGAAGGTGGTCGGGGGGAAGGCGGGGAGCTGTTTTTT. Translating gives CSVEGGRGEGGELFF.

This clonotype was picked up many times. The chain combines TRBV29-1 with TRBJ2-1, with 8 bases matching TRBD2. Germline lookup yields CDR1 SQVTM and CDR2 ANQGSEA. With 4 bases clipped from V and 7 bases from J, the junction kept 6 bases outside the gene matches. This CDR3 is built from 13 residues. In DNA, the CDR3 is TGCAGCGTTGTGAGCGGGGGACCTAATGAGCAGTTCTTC. Its protein is CSVVSGGPNEQFF.

This clonotype showed up many times. The rearrangement joins TRBV10-3 to TRBJ2-7; D may be TRBD1 (6 bases). Trimming shortened V by 2 bases and J by 4 bases, and 9 bases separated the two germline ends. The germline V gene has CDR1 ENHRY and CDR2 SYGVKD. The CDR3 contains 13 residues. CDR3 sequence: CAISETGSYEQYF. The CDR3 DNA is TGTGCCATCAGTGAGACAGGGAGTTACGAGCAGTACTTC.

This clonotype was recorded many times. This CDR3 is missing its conserved last phenylalanine or tryptophan, likely due to a read error. It is unclear where the CDR3 begins or ends on the DNA, so no DNA is shown, and the CDR3 is as TCRdb lists it. The chain recombines TRBV7-2 with TRBJ2-3; the table gives TRBD2 as D, unverified against the DNA. The CDR3 totals 11 residues, both ends included. Germline V gene lookup returns CDR1 SGHTA and CDR2 FQGNSA. This CDR3 reads CASSVITSGAR.

This clonotype was counted many times. The V call is TRBV27, the J call TRBJ1-4, with unresolved D. The CDR3 sequence is 19 residues long. In germline, CDR1 is MNHEY, CDR2 SMNVEV (reference sequence). The V end lost 6 bases, the J end lost 3 bases, and 26 bases lay between the germline ends. CDR3 sequence (DNA): TGTGCCAGCAGGAAACTTATAGGAACAGCGGGAAAGGCTAATGAAAAACTGTTTTTT. It translates to CASRKLIGTAGKANEKLFF.

The V gene is TRBV9, the J gene TRBJ2-7, with D tentatively TRBD1 or TRBD2 (5 bases each). Trimming took off 2 bases at V and 3 bases at J, with 12 bases between the two ends. CDR3 length equals 14 residues. Germline values: CDR1 SGDLS, CDR2 YYNGEE. CDR3 residues: CASSVGGADYEQYF. The CDR3 DNA reads TGTGCCAGCAGCGTTGGGGGAGCGGACTACGAGCAGTACTTC.

Many counts were recorded for this clonotype. This rearrangement joins TRBV5-1 to TRBJ1-1, with 8 bases fitting TRBD1. V was clipped by 3 bases and J by 1 base; unmatched bases: 8. The germline V gene has CDR1 SGHRS and CDR2 YFSETQ. CDR3 length equals 16 residues. The CDR3 reads CASSSTGAHKNTEAFF. The CDR3 DNA follows: TGCGCCAGCAGCTCGACAGGGGCCCACAAGAACACTGAAGCTTTCTTT.

This clonotype was observed many times. The chain links TRBV5-1 to TRBJ2-3; D may be TRBD2 (6 bases). V was trimmed by 4 bases and J by 1 base, leaving 13 bases between them. This CDR3 has 15 amino acids. Germline CDR1 is SGHRS and CDR2 is YFSETQ. CDR3 sequence reads: CASSELSGGTDTQYF. The CDR3 DNA follows: TGCGCCAGCAGCGAGCTCTCGGGAGGCACAGATACGCAGTATTTT. The whole variable domain, filled in from reference TRBV5-1 and TRBJ2-3, reads KAGVTQTPRYLIKTRGQQVTLSCSPISGHRSVSWYQQTPGQGLQFLFEYFSETQRNKGNFPGRFSGRQFSNSRSEMNVSTLELGDSALYLCASSELSGGTDTQYFGPGTRLTVL.

This clonotype has a handful of counts. The V gene is TRBV18, the J gene TRBJ2-7; no clear D. V was shortened by 2 bases and J by 4 bases, with 12 bases between the two germline ends. Germline CDR1 and CDR2: KGHSH and LQKENI. The CDR3 covers 14 residues. The CDR3 reads CASSPNPSPYEQYF. CDR3 in DNA: TGTGCCAGCTCACCAAATCCCTCGCCATACGAGCAGTACTTC.

Many counts were recorded for this clonotype. V gene TRBV7-6 combines with J gene TRBJ2-7; D tentatively reads TRBD1 or TRBD2 (6 bases each). Per the germline V gene, CDR1 is SGHVS and CDR2 is FNYEAQ. V lost 4 bases to trimming and J lost 3 bases, with 13 bases between them. The CDR3 has 14 amino acids. The CDR3 loop reads CASSSTGAVYEQYF. The CDR3 nucleotides are TGTGCCAGCAGCTCCACGGGGGCGGTCTACGAGCAGTACTTC. Drawing the rest from reference TRBV7-6 and TRBJ2-7, the complete variable domain is GAGVSQSPRYKVTKRGQDVALRCDPISGHVSLYWYRQALGQGPEFLTYFNYEAQQDKSGLPNDRFSAERPEGSISTLTIQRTEQRDSAMYRCASSSTGAVYEQYFGPGTRLTVT.

This clonotype was picked up many times. The rearrangement joins TRBV6-5 to TRBJ2-2, with 8 bases matching TRBD2. Germline CDR1 and CDR2: MNHEY and SVGAGI. J lost 3 bases, V lost 6 bases, and 18 bases had no gene match. The CDR3 length is 19 residues. DNA for the CDR3: TGTGCCAGCAGCCCCGGGAGGGGTGGACGGGAGCGAGACACCGGGGAGCTGTTTTTT. This codes for CASSPGRGGRERDTGELFF.

The table lists this clonotype with many counts. The chain combines TRBV7-8 with TRBJ2-3; a possible D gene is TRBD2 (6 bases). CDR1 is SGHVS, CDR2 FQNEAQ, per germline. V lost 1 base and J 6 bases, leaving 14 bases between the germline ends. The CDR3 sequence is 15 residues long. The CDR3 DNA is TGTGCCAGCAGCTTAGGGGGGGACCTCGGGGATACGCAGTATTTT. This sequence encodes CASSLGGDLGDTQYF. Together with reference TRBV7-8 and TRBJ2-3, the CDR3 gives the full variable domain: GAGVSQSPRYKVAKRGQDVALRCDPISGHVSLFWYQQALGQGPEFLTYFQNEAQLDKSGLPSDRFFAERPEGSVSTLKIQRTQQEDSAVYLCASSLGGDLGDTQYFGPGTRLTVL.

This clonotype has a count of ten or more. V is TRBV20-1 and J is TRBJ2-3; TRBD2 agrees at 8 bases. Unmatched junction bases numbered 10, after V lost 6 bases and J lost 2 bases. Germline values: CDR1 DFQATT, CDR2 SNEGSKA (reference sequence). This CDR3 spans 15 amino acids. The CDR3 region has the DNA TGCAGTGCAGACCAGCGGGAGAAAACCACAGATACGCAGTATTTT. This codes for CSADQREKTTDTQYF.

Ten or more counts support this clonotype. The rearrangement joins TRBV9 to TRBJ2-7; TRBD2 matches at 11 bases. With 5 bases clipped from V and 0 bases from J, the junction kept 10 bases outside the gene matches. Germline CDR1 SGDLS, CDR2 YYNGEE. This CDR3 comprises 17 residues. Here the CDR3 DNA reads TGTGCCAGCAGTAGCGGGGGGGCTGGCACTTACTCCTACGAGCAGTACTTC. Translation gives CASSSGGAGTYSYEQYF.

The chain links TRBV11-2 to TRBJ2-7, with TRBD1 as a possible D gene (5 bases). Trimming left V 4 bases short and J 1 base short, with 11 bases between. CDR3 length: 14 amino acids. CDR1 is SGHAT, CDR2 FQNNGV, per germline. The CDR3 nucleotides are TGTGCCAGCAGCTCAGACAGAGCGTCCTACGAGCAGTACTTC. This translates into CASSSDRASYEQYF.

Many counts were recorded for this clonotype. The chain combines TRBV5-1 with TRBJ1-1; TRBD1 matches 7 bases. The germline CDR1 and CDR2 sequences are SGHRS and YFSETQ. The CDR3 length is 17 residues. With V trimmed by 4 bases and J by 0 bases, 12 bases remained unmatched. CDR3 region: CASSTKRQGSMNTEAFF. The CDR3 DNA sequence: TGCGCCAGCAGCACAAAGCGACAGGGTTCAATGAACACTGAAGCTTTCTTT.

This clonotype was counted many times. CDR3 nucleotide sequence: TGTGCCAGCAGCTTCCGGACGGCGTCTAACTATGGCTACACCTTC. It yields the protein CASSFRTASNYGYTF. The gene calls are TRBV9 and TRBJ1-2; D remains ambiguous. The CDR3 spans 15 residues. V lost 4 bases, J lost 0 bases, and 13 bases lay in between. Germline values: CDR1 SGDLS, CDR2 YYNGEE.

This clonotype came up a few times. This sequence joins TRBV12-3 or TRBV12-4 and TRBJ1-1; 10 bases are shared with TRBD1. The V and J ends lost 6 bases and 5 bases, in that order; junction bases with no gene match: 6. CDR3 size: 14 residues. CDR3 DNA: TGTGCCAGCAGCCCGGGACAGGGGAGGACTGAAGCTTTCTTT. The encoded protein is CASSPGQGRTEAFF.

This clonotype was seen at least ten times. The rearrangement uses TRBV7-9 and TRBJ2-7; TRBD1 matches 9 bases. The germline V gene encodes CDR1 SEHNR and CDR2 FQNEAQ (reference sequence). The CDR3 loop spans 13 amino acids. Trimming removed 6 bases from V and 5 bases from J; junction bases left unmatched: 5. CDR3 residues: CASRTGGSDEQYF. DNA for the CDR3: TGTGCCAGCAGGACAGGGGGAAGTGACGAGCAGTACTTC.